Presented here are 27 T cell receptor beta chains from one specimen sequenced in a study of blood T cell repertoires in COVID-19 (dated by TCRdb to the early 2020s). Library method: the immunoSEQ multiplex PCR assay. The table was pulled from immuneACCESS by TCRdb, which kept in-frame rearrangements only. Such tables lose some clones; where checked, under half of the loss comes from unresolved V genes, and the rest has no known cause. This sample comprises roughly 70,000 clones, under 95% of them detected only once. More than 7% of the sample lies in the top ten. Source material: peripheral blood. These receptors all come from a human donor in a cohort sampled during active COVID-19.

The DNA for the CDR3 is TGTGCCAGCAGCTTAAGTGGGACAGAAGGGGGATATGGCTACACCTTC. Translating it yields CASSLSGTEGGYGYTF. The chain joins TRBV6-6 to TRBJ1-2; TRBD1 aligns across 7 bases. CDR3 length: 16 amino acids. In germline, CDR1 is MNHNY, CDR2 SVGAGI (reference sequence). J gave up 5 bases and V 6 bases, and 15 bases lay outside the gene matches.

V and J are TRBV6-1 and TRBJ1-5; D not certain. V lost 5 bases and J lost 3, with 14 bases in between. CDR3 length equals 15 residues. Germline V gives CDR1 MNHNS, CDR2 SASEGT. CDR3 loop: CASSLPGLLNQPQHF. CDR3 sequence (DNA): TGTGCCAGCAGTTTACCGGGTCTCCTCAATCAGCCCCAGCATTTT.

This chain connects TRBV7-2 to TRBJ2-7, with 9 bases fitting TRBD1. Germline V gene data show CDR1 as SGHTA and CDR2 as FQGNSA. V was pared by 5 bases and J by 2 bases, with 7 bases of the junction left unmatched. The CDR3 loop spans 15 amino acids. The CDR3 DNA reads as TGTGCCAGCAGCAAGCCGGGACAGGGCCCCTACGAGCAGTACTTC. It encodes CASSKPGQGPYEQYF.

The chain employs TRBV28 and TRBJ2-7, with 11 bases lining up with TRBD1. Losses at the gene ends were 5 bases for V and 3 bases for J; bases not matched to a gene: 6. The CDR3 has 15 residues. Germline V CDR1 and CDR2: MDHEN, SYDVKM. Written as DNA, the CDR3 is TGTGCCAGCAGTCCCCCGGACAGGGGGCTCTACGAGCAGTACTTC. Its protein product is CASSPPDRGLYEQYF. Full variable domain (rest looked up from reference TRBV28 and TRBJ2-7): DVKVTQSSRYLVKRTGEKVFLECVQDMDHENMFWYRQDPGLGLRLIYFSYDVKMKEKGDIPEGYSVSREKKERFSLILESASTNQTSMYLCASSPPDRGLYEQYFGPGTRLTVT.

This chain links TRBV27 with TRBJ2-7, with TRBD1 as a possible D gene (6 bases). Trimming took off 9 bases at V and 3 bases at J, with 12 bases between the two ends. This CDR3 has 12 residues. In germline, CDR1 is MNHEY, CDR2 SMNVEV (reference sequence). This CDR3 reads CASTGNYYEQYF. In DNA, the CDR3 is TGTGCCAGTACAGGGAACTACTACGAGCAGTACTTC.

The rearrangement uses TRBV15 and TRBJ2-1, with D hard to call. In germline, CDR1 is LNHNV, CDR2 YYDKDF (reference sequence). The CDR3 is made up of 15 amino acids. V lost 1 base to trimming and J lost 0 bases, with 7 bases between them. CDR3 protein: CATSRGRSSYNEQFF. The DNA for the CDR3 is TGTGCCACCAGCAGAGGTCGGAGCTCCTACAATGAGCAGTTCTTC.

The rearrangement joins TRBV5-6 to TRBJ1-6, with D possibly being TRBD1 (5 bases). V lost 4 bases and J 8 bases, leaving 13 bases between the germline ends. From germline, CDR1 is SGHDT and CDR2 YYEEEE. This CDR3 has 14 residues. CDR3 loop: CASSLISRDSPLHF. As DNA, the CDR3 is TGTGCCAGCAGCCTTATAAGCAGGGATTCACCCCTCCACTTT. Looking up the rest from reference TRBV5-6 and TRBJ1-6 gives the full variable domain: DAGVTQSPTHLIKTRGQQVTLRCSPKSGHDTVSWYQQALGQGPQFIFQYYEEEERQRGNFPDRFSGHQFPNYSSELNVNALLLGDSALYLCASSLISRDSPLHFGNGTRLTVT.

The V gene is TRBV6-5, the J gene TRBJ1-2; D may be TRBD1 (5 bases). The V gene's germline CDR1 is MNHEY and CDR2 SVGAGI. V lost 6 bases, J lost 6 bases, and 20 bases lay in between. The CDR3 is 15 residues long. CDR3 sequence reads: CASRAGLVIRDGYTF. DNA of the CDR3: TGTGCCAGCAGGGCAGGGTTGGTTATCCGTGATGGCTACACCTTC.

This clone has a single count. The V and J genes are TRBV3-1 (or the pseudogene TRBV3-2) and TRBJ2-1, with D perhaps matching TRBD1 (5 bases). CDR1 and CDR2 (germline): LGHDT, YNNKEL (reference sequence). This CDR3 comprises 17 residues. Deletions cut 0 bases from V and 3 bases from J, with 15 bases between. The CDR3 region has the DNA TGTGCCAGCAGCCAAGATTTAGGGGTGGGGCACTACAATGAGCAGTTCTTC. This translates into CASSQDLGVGHYNEQFF.

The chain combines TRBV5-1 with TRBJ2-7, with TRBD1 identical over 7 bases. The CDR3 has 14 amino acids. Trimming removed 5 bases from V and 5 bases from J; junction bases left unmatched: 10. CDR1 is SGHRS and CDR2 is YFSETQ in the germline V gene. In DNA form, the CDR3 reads TGCGCCAGCAGTCCCAGACAGGGATTCCACGAGCAGTACTTC. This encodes CASSPRQGFHEQYF.

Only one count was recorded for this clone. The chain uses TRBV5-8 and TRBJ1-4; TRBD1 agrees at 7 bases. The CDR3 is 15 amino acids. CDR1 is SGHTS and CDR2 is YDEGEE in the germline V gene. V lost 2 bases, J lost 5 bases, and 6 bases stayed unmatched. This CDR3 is CASSFGQAGNEKLFF. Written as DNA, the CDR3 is TGTGCCAGCAGCTTCGGACAGGCGGGGAATGAAAAACTGTTTTTT.

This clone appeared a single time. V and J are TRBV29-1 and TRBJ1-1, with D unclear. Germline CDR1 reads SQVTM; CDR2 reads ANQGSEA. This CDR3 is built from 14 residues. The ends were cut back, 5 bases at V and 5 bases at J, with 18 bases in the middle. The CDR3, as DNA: TGCAGCGTTAACGCGGGAAGGATTCGAACTGAAGCTTTCTTT. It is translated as CSVNAGRIRTEAFF. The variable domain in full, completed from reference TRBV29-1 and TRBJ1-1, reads SAVISQKPSRDICQRGTSLTIQCQVDSQVTMMFWYRQQPGQSLTLIATANQGSEATYESGFVIDKFPISRPNLTFSTLTVSNMSPEDSSIYLCSVNAGRIRTEAFFGQGTRLTVV.

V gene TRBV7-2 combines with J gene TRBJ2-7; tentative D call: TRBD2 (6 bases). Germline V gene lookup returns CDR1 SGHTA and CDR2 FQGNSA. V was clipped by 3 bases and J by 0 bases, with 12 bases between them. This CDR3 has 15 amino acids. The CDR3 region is CASSLIAVSSYEQYF. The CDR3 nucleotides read TGTGCCAGCAGCTTGATAGCGGTGAGCTCCTACGAGCAGTACTTC.

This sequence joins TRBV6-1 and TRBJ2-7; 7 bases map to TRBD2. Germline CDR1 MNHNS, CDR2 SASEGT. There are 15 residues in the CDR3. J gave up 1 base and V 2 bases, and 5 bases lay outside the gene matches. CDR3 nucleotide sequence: TGTGCCAGCAGTGAAATAAGGACTAGTTCCTACGAGCAGTACTTC. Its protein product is CASSEIRTSSYEQYF.

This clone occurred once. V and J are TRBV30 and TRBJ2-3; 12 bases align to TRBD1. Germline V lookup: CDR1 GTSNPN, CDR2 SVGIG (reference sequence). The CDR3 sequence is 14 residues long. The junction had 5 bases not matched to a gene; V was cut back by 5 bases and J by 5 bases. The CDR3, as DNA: TGTGCCTGGGGGGGACAGGGGGCATTAGATACGCAGTATTTT. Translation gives CAWGGQGALDTQYF.

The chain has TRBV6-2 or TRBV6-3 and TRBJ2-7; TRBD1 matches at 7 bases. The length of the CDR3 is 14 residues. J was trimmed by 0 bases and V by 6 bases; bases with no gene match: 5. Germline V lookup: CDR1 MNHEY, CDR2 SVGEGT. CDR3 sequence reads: CASSQGVGSYEQYF. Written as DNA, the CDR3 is TGTGCCAGCAGCCAGGGGGTAGGCTCCTACGAGCAGTACTTC.

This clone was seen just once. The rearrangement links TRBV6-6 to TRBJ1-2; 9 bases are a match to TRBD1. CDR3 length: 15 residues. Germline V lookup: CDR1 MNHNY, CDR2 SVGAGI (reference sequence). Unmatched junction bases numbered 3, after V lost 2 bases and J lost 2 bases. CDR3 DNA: TGTGCCAGCAGTTACCGGGACAGGGCGAACTATGGCTACACCTTC. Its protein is CASSYRDRANYGYTF.

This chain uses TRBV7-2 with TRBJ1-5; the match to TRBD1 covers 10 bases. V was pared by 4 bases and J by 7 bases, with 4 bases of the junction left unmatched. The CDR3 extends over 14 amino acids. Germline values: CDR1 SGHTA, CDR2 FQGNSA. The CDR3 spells CASSYDRGRQPQHF. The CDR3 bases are TGTGCCAGCAGCTATGACAGGGGGCGACAGCCCCAGCATTTT.

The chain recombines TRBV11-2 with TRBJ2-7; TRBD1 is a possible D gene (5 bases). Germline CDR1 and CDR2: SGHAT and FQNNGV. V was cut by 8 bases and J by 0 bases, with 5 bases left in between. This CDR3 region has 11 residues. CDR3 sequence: CASGASYEQYF. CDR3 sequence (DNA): TGTGCCAGCGGGGCCTCCTACGAGCAGTACTTC.

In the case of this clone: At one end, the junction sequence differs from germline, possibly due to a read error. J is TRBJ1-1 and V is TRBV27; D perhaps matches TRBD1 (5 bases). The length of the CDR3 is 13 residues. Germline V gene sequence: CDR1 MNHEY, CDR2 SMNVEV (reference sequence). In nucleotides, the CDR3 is TGTGCCAGCGGGAGTCCGGGACTTCGATTATTTCACTTT. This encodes CASGSPGLRLFHF.

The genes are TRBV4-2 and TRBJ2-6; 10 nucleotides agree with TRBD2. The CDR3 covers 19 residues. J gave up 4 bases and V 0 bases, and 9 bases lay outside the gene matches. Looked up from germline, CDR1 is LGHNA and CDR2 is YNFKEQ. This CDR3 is CASSQDPSGGGAGANVLTF. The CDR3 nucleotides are TGTGCCAGCAGCCAAGACCCTAGCGGGGGCGGTGCGGGGGCCAACGTCCTGACTTTC.

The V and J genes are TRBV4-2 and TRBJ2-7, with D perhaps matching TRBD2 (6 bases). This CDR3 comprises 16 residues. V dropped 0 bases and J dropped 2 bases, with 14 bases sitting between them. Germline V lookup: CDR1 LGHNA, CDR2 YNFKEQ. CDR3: CASSQESGGRPYEQYF. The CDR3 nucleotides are TGTGCCAGCAGCCAAGAGTCCGGGGGTCGTCCCTACGAGCAGTACTTC.

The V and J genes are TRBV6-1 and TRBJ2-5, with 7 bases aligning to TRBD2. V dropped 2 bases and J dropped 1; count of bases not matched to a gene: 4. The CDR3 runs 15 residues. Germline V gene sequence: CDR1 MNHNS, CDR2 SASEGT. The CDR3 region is CASSELGGSQETQYF. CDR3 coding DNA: TGTGCCAGCAGTGAACTGGGGGGGTCCCAAGAGACCCAGTACTTC.

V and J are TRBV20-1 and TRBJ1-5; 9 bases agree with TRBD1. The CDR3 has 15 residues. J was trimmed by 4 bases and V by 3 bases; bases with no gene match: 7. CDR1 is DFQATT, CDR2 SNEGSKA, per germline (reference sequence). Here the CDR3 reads CSASLGQGTNQPQHF. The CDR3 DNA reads TGCAGTGCTAGTTTGGGACAGGGAACGAATCAGCCCCAGCATTTT.

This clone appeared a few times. The CDR3 spells CASSETGNEQYF. CDR3 nucleotide sequence: TGTGCCAGCAGTGAAACAGGAAACGAGCAGTACTTC. The chain uses TRBV27 and TRBJ2-7; TRBD1 is a possible D gene (5 bases). The germline V gene has CDR1 MNHEY and CDR2 SMNVEV (reference sequence). This CDR3 region has 12 residues. V lost 5 bases and J lost 5, with 10 bases in between.

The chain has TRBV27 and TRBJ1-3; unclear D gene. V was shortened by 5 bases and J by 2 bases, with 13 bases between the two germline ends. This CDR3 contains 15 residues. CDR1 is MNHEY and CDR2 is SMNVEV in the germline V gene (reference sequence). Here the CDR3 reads CASSPRGVTGNTIYF. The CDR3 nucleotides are TGTGCCAGCAGTCCCCGGGGAGTGACTGGAAACACCATATATTTT.

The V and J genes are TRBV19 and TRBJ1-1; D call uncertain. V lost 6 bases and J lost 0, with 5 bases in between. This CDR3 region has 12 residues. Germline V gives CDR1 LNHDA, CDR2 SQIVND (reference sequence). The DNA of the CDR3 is TGTGCCAGTAGGTACATGAACACTGAAGCTTTCTTT. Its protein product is CASRYMNTEAFF.